The TCR beta chain under discussion was sequenced for a study of post-analysis software for immune sequencing data. Overall study results and limits: TRBV segments more frequent in patients than in controls numbered five and included TRBV5-6, TRBV5-1 and TRBV20-1.

Sequencing libraries made from TCR beta cDNA carried unique molecular identifiers. T cells numbering roughly 0.9 to 11 million gave rise to around 500,000 cDNA molecules. TCRdb reprocessed the PCR reads via MiXCR and lists one record per CDR3 protein. Of about 770,000 distinct CDR3 sequences in the sample, roughly 46% are singletons; the top ten hold over 4.5%. Trimming removed 5 bases at V and 0 bases at J, with 21 bases between. The V gene's germline CDR1 is SGHTA and CDR2 FQGNSA. The CDR3 has 18 residues. This clonotype was detected a few times. Antigen: not known. This sequence was found in a girl between 5 and 17 years old with multiple sclerosis. This rearrangement joins TRBV7-2 to TRBJ2-3, with TRBD2 as a possible D gene (6 bases). The sequenced material came from blood. CDR3 region: CASSRTGGAFTSTDTQYF. CDR3 coding DNA: TGTGCCAGCAGCCGAACTGGCGGGGCTTTTACTAGCACAGATACGCAGTATTTT.